This TCR beta chain was found in a study of Graves' ophthalmopathy and Graves' hyperthyroidism. Diagnosis used clinical symptoms, serum thyroxine, TRAb, thyroid ultrasound and orbital computed tomography. Amplification targeted the TCR beta CDR3 regions, with RNA transcripts as the source material. Following a first-round RT-PCR that used HTBI primers, a second-round multiplex PCR was carried out. TCRdb recomputed calls from the multiplex PCR reads with MiXCR, one row per CDR3 protein. Of roughly 420,000 distinct CDR3 sequences listed, more than 20% are singletons. Study-wide findings and caveats: Distinction of ophthalmopathy from stable hyperthyroidism by a 13-signature model reached 87.88% sensitivity and 75% to 84% specificity. Ophthalmopathy progression predictions by the model showed roughly 77% specificity and about 70% sensitivity.

This clonotype came up a few times. Antigen unknown. The CDR3 length is 13 residues. From germline, CDR1 is LNHDA and CDR2 SQIVND (reference sequence). Trimming took 2 bases from V and 5 from J, leaving 9 bases between them. This chain connects TRBV19 to TRBJ1-1; D ambiguous. The specimen was peripheral blood. The sequence was collected from a woman aged 18-29 years with stable Graves' hyperthyroidism. CDR3 protein: CASSINLSTEAFF. As DNA, the CDR3 is TGTGCCAGTAGTATAAATCTTTCAACTGAAGCTTTCTTT.